The next 5 T cell receptor beta chains were all read from a single sample in a study of T-cell memory formation after mild COVID-19. TCRdb passed the 5' RACE reads through MiXCR, listing each CDR3 protein once. The data contain 300,000 to 400,000 distinct CDR3 sequences, roughly 13% of them singletons. Sequenced input: PBMCs or a T cell subset sorted from them (not recorded which). These receptors were taken from a man in his late teens or twenties who had mild COVID-19 (a few samples of this study predate the infection). Cell type and time point are not known.

This clonotype was seen a few times. The V and J genes are TRBV7-2 and TRBJ2-5; 8 nucleotides agree with TRBD1. CDR1 is SGHTA, CDR2 FQGNSA, per germline. This CDR3 region has 16 residues. The V and J ends lost 5 bases and 2 bases, in that order; junction bases with no gene match: 10. Here the CDR3 reads CASSDSTRTGQETQYF. CDR3 nucleotide sequence: TGTGCCAGCAGCGACTCTACACGGACAGGGCAAGAGACCCAGTACTTC.

J is TRBJ1-1 and V is TRBV11-2; D is unresolved. CDR3 length equals 13 residues. Germline lookup yields CDR1 SGHAT and CDR2 FQNNGV. V dropped 5 bases and J dropped 8 bases, with 15 bases sitting between them. The CDR3 DNA sequence: TGTGCCAGCAGCCCCCTCCAAGCCGACGAAGCTTTCTTT. The encoded protein is CASSPLQADEAFF.

CDR3 protein: CSASYPGGNTIYF. The CDR3, as DNA: TGCAGTGCTAGTTATCCCGGCGGAAACACCATATATTTT. The V and J genes are TRBV20-1 and TRBJ1-3; no definite D call. The CDR3 runs 13 residues. Trimming left V 3 bases short and J 4 bases short, with 10 bases between. The germline V gene has CDR1 DFQATT and CDR2 SNEGSKA (reference sequence).

The rearrangement uses TRBV6-5 and TRBJ2-3; maybe TRBD2 (7 bases). The CDR3 loop spans 14 amino acids. Trimming took 11 bases from V and 1 from J, leaving 16 bases between them. Per germline, CDR1 MNHEY and CDR2 SVGAGI. The CDR3, as DNA: TGTGCCGCCCGGAGGGGGGGGGGCACAGATACGCAGTATTTT. Encoded protein: CAARRGGGTDTQYF.

This clonotype was seen only a few times. The CDR3 protein is CASSYSAMEYEQYF. DNA for the CDR3: TGTGCCAGCAGTTACTCCGCGATGGAGTACGAGCAGTACTTC. The V gene is TRBV6-2 or TRBV6-3, the J gene TRBJ2-7; D call uncertain. CDR3 size: 14 residues. V dropped 0 bases and J dropped 4 bases, with 10 bases sitting between them. CDR1 is MNHEY, CDR2 SVGEGT, per germline.